The rows below give T cell receptor beta chains drawn from one sample of a study of T cell repertoires in cytomegalovirus infection. TCRdb used MiXCR to reprocess the reads, holding one entry per CDR3 protein. The repertoire has some 920,000 distinct CDR3 sequences, about a third of them found once; the top ten carry more than 13%. What these receptors recognize is not known. The sequences come from cultured CD8+ T cells from PBMCs, collected from culture after CMV antigen stimulation. The receptors stem from a human donor in good health (CMV status not recorded). Some clones in this sample may be carry-over from other donors' samples. CDR3s include the opening cysteine and the closing phenylalanine or tryptophan. The D gene is left open where the match is weak. Clone size is given for some rows only: seen once, a few or many times, or a class if the clone is expanded.

CDR3aa,CDR3nt,abundance,d_gene,v_gene,j_gene
CSVEDFTNTEAFF,TGCAGCGTTGAAGATTTTACGAACACTGAAGCTTTCTTT,NA,NA,TRBV29-1,TRBJ1-1
CASKFEQGDHSTDTQYF,TGTGCCAGCAAATTCGAACAGGGGGACCATAGCACAGATACGCAGTATTTT,many,TRBD1,TRBV6-1,TRBJ2-3
CASSFISSYNEQFF,TGTGCCAGCAGCTTCATAAGCTCCTACAATGAGCAGTTCTTC,few,NA,TRBV7-9,TRBJ2-1
CASSSGGNSPLHF,TGTGCCAGCAGTTCGGGGGGCAATTCACCCCTCCACTTT,many,NA,TRBV27,TRBJ1-6
CASSRYRDPYEQYF,TGTGCCAGCAGCCGGTACAGGGATCCCTACGAGCAGTACTTC,NA,NA,TRBV7-9,TRBJ2-7
CASSLSWDTEAFF,TGTGCCAGCAGCTTATCATGGGACACTGAAGCTTTCTTT,many,NA,TRBV7-2,TRBJ1-1
CASSYSPLFGYNEQFF,TGTGCCAGCAGTTACTCTCCCCTCTTCGGGTACAATGAGCAGTTCTTC,NA,NA,TRBV6-5,TRBJ2-1
CASRASGGQETQYF,TGTGCCAGCAGGGCTAGCGGGGGCCAAGAGACCCAGTACTTC,NA,TRBD2,TRBV27,TRBJ2-5
CSAIRGSNTEAFF,TGCAGTGCTATTCGGGGGTCGAACACTGAAGCTTTCTTT,NA,NA,TRBV20-1,TRBJ1-1
CASSQGRRSNLVNYGYTF,TGTGCCAGCAGCCAAGGGCGGCGCAGCAATCTAGTTAACTATGGCTACACCTTC,few,NA,TRBV14,TRBJ1-2
CASSSWDRGPPNTGELFF,TGTGCCAGCAGCTCATGGGACAGGGGACCACCGAACACCGGGGAGCTGTTTTTT,many,TRBD1,TRBV7-9,TRBJ2-2
CASSSGSPWETQYF,TGTGCCAGCAGCTCCGGGTCCCCCTGGGAGACCCAGTACTTC,NA,NA,TRBV7-9,TRBJ2-5
CASSTRGRTNEKLFF,TGTGCCAGCAGTACAAGGGGGCGAACTAATGAAAAACTGTTTTTT,NA,TRBD1,TRBV27,TRBJ1-4
CASRNGEKLFF,TGTGCCAGCAGAAACGGGGAAAAACTGTTTTTT,NA,NA,TRBV5-5,TRBJ1-4
CASSDSGLSLNQPQHF,TGCGCCAGCAGTGACTCGGGACTGAGTCTTAATCAGCCCCAGCATTTT,NA,NA,TRBV10-2,TRBJ1-5
CASSEAMEGGNTEAFF,TGTGCCAGCAGTGAAGCGATGGAGGGGGGGAACACTGAAGCTTTCTTT,NA,NA,TRBV2,TRBJ1-1
CASSSRDGGNTEAFF,TGTGCCAGCAGCTCACGGGACGGAGGGAACACTGAAGCTTTCTTT,NA,NA,TRBV7-9,TRBJ1-1
CASSKSGQIIQETQYF,TGTGCCAGCAGCAAAAGTGGGCAGATAATCCAAGAGACCCAGTACTTC,NA,NA,TRBV6-2/TRBV6-3,TRBJ2-5
CASSLRGGNNQPQHF,TGTGCCAGCAGCTTAAGAGGGGGGAACAATCAGCCCCAGCATTTT,many,NA,TRBV7-2,TRBJ1-5
CASSFQGAGLDRGYGYTF,TGTGCCAGCAGTTTTCAAGGTGCCGGATTAGACAGGGGCTATGGCTACACCTTC,many,TRBD1,TRBV12-3/TRBV12-4,TRBJ1-2
CASSTRTEETQYF,TGTGCCAGTAGTACCAGGACGGAAGAGACCCAGTACTTC,NA,NA,TRBV19,TRBJ2-5
CASSLTPFLGGANVLTF,TGTGCCAGCAGCTTAACCCCGTTCTTGGGAGGGGCCAACGTCCTGACTTTC,NA,NA,TRBV7-2,TRBJ2-6
CASSSNRGEQFF,TGTGCCAGCAGTTCGAACAGGGGCGAGCAGTTCTTC,NA,TRBD1,TRBV5-6,TRBJ2-1
CASTRAGSTDTQYF,TGTGCCAGCACCCGGGCAGGGAGCACAGATACGCAGTATTTT,few,NA,TRBV12-3/TRBV12-4,TRBJ2-3
CASSYSTGTMSYTF,TGTGCCAGCAGTTATTCGACAGGAACTATGAGCTACACCTTC,NA,NA,TRBV6-5,TRBJ1-2
CASSPYGDTIYF,TGTGCCAGCTCACCATACGGCGACACCATATATTTT,NA,NA,TRBV18,TRBJ1-3
CASSQWGDQQTYNEQFF,TGCGCCAGCAGCCAATGGGGGGACCAGCAGACGTACAATGAGCAGTTCTTC,few,NA,TRBV4-1,TRBJ2-1
CASSLVVKTGELFF,TGTGCCAGCAGCTTAGTCGTAAAGACCGGGGAGCTGTTTTTT,few,NA,TRBV7-9,TRBJ2-2
CASSVRDRGFANEQFF,TGTGCCAGCAGCGTCCGGGACAGGGGGTTCGCCAATGAGCAGTTCTTC,many,TRBD1,TRBV7-8,TRBJ2-1
CASSLQGYSYEQYF,TGTGCCAGCAGCTTACAGGGGTACTCCTACGAGCAGTACTTC,many,NA,TRBV7-2,TRBJ2-7
CASIKFPDTQYF,TGTGCCAGCATCAAGTTCCCCGATACGCAGTATTTT,NA,NA,TRBV27,TRBJ2-3
CASSRTGTIETQYF,TGTGCCAGCAGCCGGACCGGGACTATAGAGACCCAGTACTTC,NA,TRBD2,TRBV7-9,TRBJ2-5
CANSYSLDRGPEQYF,TGTGCCAACAGTTACTCGTTGGACAGGGGACCCGAGCAGTACTTC,NA,TRBD1,TRBV6-2/TRBV6-3,TRBJ2-7
CASSSAGYAYEQYF,TGTGCCAGCAGTTCAGCGGGTTATGCCTACGAGCAGTACTTC,many,NA,TRBV12-3/TRBV12-4,TRBJ2-7
CASSPSGAPRVGTDTQYF,TGTGCCAGTAGCCCTAGCGGGGCCCCGAGGGTGGGCACAGATACGCAGTATTTT,NA,TRBD2,TRBV2,TRBJ2-3
CASNSGRGYSPLHF,TGTGCCAGCAACAGTGGCAGGGGTTATTCACCCCTCCACTTT,NA,NA,TRBV28,TRBJ1-6
CASSPLAAGGPQETQYF,TGTGCCAGCAGCCCTCTGGCGGCGGGGGGACCCCAAGAGACCCAGTACTTC,few,TRBD2,TRBV2,TRBJ2-5
CASSEMGGNTGELFF,TGTGCCAGCAGTGAAATGGGCGGTAACACCGGGGAGCTGTTTTTT,few,NA,TRBV6-1,TRBJ2-2
CASSLVPGQGGQDSNQPQHF,TGTGCCAGCAGCTTAGTACCAGGACAGGGGGGTCAGGATAGCAATCAGCCCCAGCATTTT,many,TRBD1,TRBV7-2,TRBJ1-5
CATSDLPGNYGYTF,TGTGCCACCAGTGATTTGCCGGGTAACTATGGCTACACCTTC,few,NA,TRBV24-1,TRBJ1-2
CASSFEGDFYNSPLHF,TGTGCCAGCAGCTTCGAAGGGGACTTCTATAATTCACCCCTCCACTTT,many,NA,TRBV7-2,TRBJ1-6
CAISGTGESSGNTIYF,TGTGCCATCAGTGGGACAGGGGAGAGCTCTGGAAACACCATATATTTT,NA,TRBD1,TRBV10-3,TRBJ1-3
CASSLIELAGAGEQYF,TGTGCCAGCAGCTTAATAGAGCTAGCGGGGGCGGGGGAGCAGTACTTC,many,TRBD2,TRBV7-8,TRBJ2-7
CATSDSLIGGAAFF,TGTGCCACCAGTGACTCGCTGATCGGGGGGGCTGCTTTCTTT,many,NA,TRBV24-1,TRBJ1-1
CASSSVGGTDTQYF,TGTGCCAGCAGCTCGGTGGGGGGTACAGATACGCAGTATTTT,few,NA,TRBV7-3,TRBJ2-3
CASSETGASTDTQYF,TGTGCCAGCAGTGAGACAGGGGCTTCCACAGATACGCAGTATTTT,many,TRBD1,TRBV6-1,TRBJ2-3
CASSRTSPTQYF,TGTGCCAGCAGCCGTACCTCTCCGACCCAGTACTTC,few,NA,TRBV11-2,TRBJ2-5
CASSTGFFGGTEAFF,TGTGCCAGTAGTACAGGTTTTTTTGGGGGAACTGAAGCTTTCTTT,NA,NA,TRBV19,TRBJ1-1